This passage covers 32 T cell receptor beta chains from one sample sequenced in a study of blood T cell repertoires in COVID-19. Measured with immunoSEQ multiplex PCR; TCRdb has only the in-frame clones, and not every one. The profile covers 120,000 or so clones, with 70% to 90% appearing a single time and approximately 4.8% taken by the ten largest. Sequenced: peripheral blood. These receptors originate from a human donor in a cohort sampled during active COVID-19.

V gene TRBV18 combines with J gene TRBJ1-4; TRBD1 might be the D (5 bases). V shed 4 bases and J shed 0 bases, with 15 bases lying between them. Germline-derived CDR1 and CDR2 are KGHSH and LQKENI. The CDR3 has 17 amino acids. The CDR3 loop is CASSRVARGATNEKLFF. DNA for the CDR3: TGTGCCAGCTCACGCGTGGCGCGGGGGGCAACTAATGAAAAACTGTTTTTT.

The chain combines TRBV19 with TRBJ2-5, with unresolved D. Germline V gene data show CDR1 as LNHDA and CDR2 as SQIVND (reference sequence). The length of the CDR3 is 13 residues. V lost 2 bases and J 1 base, leaving 5 bases between the germline ends. Here the CDR3 DNA reads TGTGCCAGTAGTATACAGTTCCAAGAGACCCAGTACTTC. Encoded protein: CASSIQFQETQYF.

Regarding this clone: An end of the junction differs from the germline gene, which may be a read error. The chain links TRBV30 to TRBJ2-5, with 13 bases identical to TRBD2. Germline V gene lookup returns CDR1 GTSNPN and CDR2 SVGIG (reference sequence). This CDR3 region has 12 residues. The CDR3 loop is CAWTSGSETQYF. In DNA form, the CDR3 reads TGTGCGTGGACTAGCGGGAGTGAGACCCAGTACTTC.

This chain joins TRBV3-1 (or the pseudogene TRBV3-2) and TRBJ2-3, with 10 bases lining up with TRBD1. The CDR3 runs to 15 residues. V shed 5 bases and J 2 bases; nucleotides not matched to a gene: 4. Germline CDR1 and CDR2: LGHDT and YNNKEL (reference sequence). CDR3 protein: CASSTGTGVTDTQYF. The CDR3 nucleotides read TGTGCCAGCAGCACCGGGACAGGGGTCACAGATACGCAGTATTTT.

This chain links TRBV15 with TRBJ2-5; 10 bases line up with TRBD2. The length of the CDR3 is 18 residues. The V segment lost 2 bases and the J segment 7 bases; nucleotides outside the gene matches: 16. CDR1 and CDR2 from the germline V gene are LNHNV and YYDKDF (reference sequence). The CDR3 coding sequence is TGTGCCACCAGCAGAATGGCGGTAGCGGGAGGCTATAGGGGGACCCAGTACTTC. Encoded protein: CATSRMAVAGGYRGTQYF.

The gene calls are TRBV14 and TRBJ2-5; the D gene is possibly TRBD1 (6 bases). CDR3 length: 15 amino acids. Germline lookup yields CDR1 SGHDN and CDR2 FVKESK. The germline V and J ends were trimmed by 3 bases and 2 bases, with 13 bases remaining between them. Here the CDR3 reads CASSHMDRGQETQYF. Here the CDR3 DNA reads TGTGCCAGCAGCCACATGGACAGAGGGCAAGAGACCCAGTACTTC. Full variable domain (remainder filled in from reference TRBV14 and TRBJ2-5): EAGVTQFPSHSVIEKGQTVTLRCDPISGHDNLYWYRRVMGKEIKFLLHFVKESKQDESGMPNNRFLAERTGGTYSTLKVQPAELEDSGVYFCASSHMDRGQETQYFGPGTRLLVL.

The rearrangement joins TRBV9 to TRBJ2-1; TRBD1 aligns across 7 bases. Germline values: CDR1 SGDLS, CDR2 YYNGEE. The CDR3 covers 18 residues. Losses at the gene ends were 7 bases for V and 0 bases for J; bases not matched to a gene: 16. This CDR3 reads CASGDSRITESSYNEQFF. CDR3 DNA: TGTGCCAGCGGGGACAGTCGGATAACCGAGAGCTCCTACAATGAGCAGTTCTTC.

The table lists this clone with a count of one. J is TRBJ1-2 and V is TRBV5-1; 9 bases align to TRBD1. Looked up from germline, CDR1 is SGHRS and CDR2 is YFSETQ. V shed 3 bases, J shed 7 bases, and the junction held 13 bases outside the gene matches. The CDR3 runs to 16 residues. The CDR3 spells CASSWDATGGAGGYTF. In nucleotides, the CDR3 is TGCGCCAGCAGCTGGGACGCAACAGGGGGCGCGGGTGGCTACACCTTC.

The V call is TRBV30, the J call TRBJ1-4; D remains ambiguous. The V and J ends lost 3 bases and 3 bases respectively, with 17 bases between them. Per germline, CDR1 GTSNPN and CDR2 SVGIG (reference sequence). The CDR3 runs to 16 residues. CDR3 in DNA: TGTGCCTGGAGCTCGCCGACGGGGTTGGCTAATGAAAAACTGTTTTTT. The encoded protein is CAWSSPTGLANEKLFF. Full variable domain (rest looked up from reference TRBV30 and TRBJ1-4): SQTIHQWPATLVQPVGSPLSLECTVEGTSNPNLYWYRQAAGRGLQLLFYSVGIGQISSEVPQNLSASRPQDRQFILSSKKLLLSDSGFYLCAWSSPTGLANEKLFFGSGTQLSVL.

The chain joins TRBV6-1 to TRBJ1-5; no reliable D call. This CDR3 has 16 amino acids. Trimming took 3 bases from V and 0 from J, leaving 12 bases between them. The V gene's germline CDR1 is MNHNS and CDR2 SASEGT. The chain's CDR3 is CASSDTWAYSNQPQHF. The CDR3 DNA sequence: TGTGCCAGCAGTGATACGTGGGCCTATAGCAATCAGCCCCAGCATTTT.

The rearrangement uses TRBV4-3 and TRBJ2-5; possibly TRBD1 for D (5 bases). Looked up from germline, CDR1 is LGHNA and CDR2 is YSLEER. The CDR3 spans 15 residues. Trimming shortened V by 0 bases and J by 4 bases, and 12 bases separated the two germline ends. In DNA, the CDR3 is TGCGCCAGCAGCCAAGATGGGGCAGGTGGAGAGACCCAGTACTTC. Its protein is CASSQDGAGGETQYF.

The CDR3 here is CASSFSGGTYNEQFF. The CDR3 region has the DNA TGTGCCAGCAGCTTTAGCGGGGGGACCTACAATGAGCAGTTCTTC. V gene TRBV7-3 combines with J gene TRBJ2-1, with 10 bases matching TRBD2. Germline assignment: CDR1 SGHTA and CDR2 FQGTGA. The CDR3 is 15 residues long. V lost 3 bases, J lost 2 bases, and 1 base stayed unmatched.

The chain recombines TRBV30 with TRBJ1-5, with 7 bases aligning to TRBD1. This CDR3 has 15 amino acids. Per the germline V gene, CDR1 is GTSNPN and CDR2 is SVGIG (reference sequence). The trim removed 3 bases at V and 3 bases at J, leaving 8 bases unmatched. The CDR3 DNA follows: TGTGCCTGGAGCGGTCCGGGACAGCTCAATCAGCCCCAGCATTTT. This encodes CAWSGPGQLNQPQHF.

CDR3 protein: CASGLLGQNTDTQYF. The CDR3 DNA sequence: TGTGCTAGTGGTTTGCTTGGACAGAACACAGATACGCAGTATTTT. This chain joins TRBV12-5 and TRBJ2-3; D is possibly TRBD1 (6 bases). The CDR3 extends over 15 amino acids. Germline values: CDR1 LGHNT, CDR2 FRNRAP. Trimming removed 2 bases at V and 2 bases at J, with 11 bases between.

The CDR3 reads CASSLWGATNEKLFF. DNA for the CDR3: TGTGCCAGCAGTTTATGGGGAGCAACTAATGAAAAACTGTTTTTT. The gene calls are TRBV27 and TRBJ1-4; D remains unclear. Germline values: CDR1 MNHEY, CDR2 SMNVEV (reference sequence). The CDR3 extends over 15 amino acids. V lost 1 base and J lost 0, with 6 bases in between.

The chain carries TRBV5-6 and TRBJ2-7; 9 bases fit TRBD2. The V gene end was trimmed by 2 bases and the J gene end by 3 bases; junction bases not matched to a gene: 12. Germline CDR1 is SGHDT and CDR2 is YYEEEE. This CDR3 spans 17 amino acids. The chain's CDR3 is CASSLFAGTSNLYEQYF. The CDR3 DNA reads as TGTGCCAGCAGCTTATTCGCCGGGACTAGCAATCTCTACGAGCAGTACTTC.

V gene TRBV3-1 (or the pseudogene TRBV3-2) combines with J gene TRBJ2-2, with D possibly being TRBD1 (5 bases). The CDR3 runs 13 residues. Looked up from germline, CDR1 is LGHDT and CDR2 is YNNKEL (reference sequence). V dropped 5 bases and J dropped 6 bases, with 10 bases sitting between them. CDR3 coding DNA: TGTGCCAGCAGCTCAGGGTATCCCGGGGAGCTGTTTTTT. Amino acids: CASSSGYPGELFF.

The chain joins TRBV3-1 (or the pseudogene TRBV3-2) to TRBJ1-1; a weak D match, TRBD1 (6 bases). The CDR3 covers 17 residues. Looked up from germline, CDR1 is LGHDT and CDR2 is YNNKEL (reference sequence). Trimming took 3 bases from V and 3 from J, leaving 20 bases between them. The CDR3 loop is CASSQVWDRAGDTEAFF. DNA for the CDR3: TGTGCCAGCAGCCAGGTTTGGGACCGGGCAGGGGACACTGAAGCTTTCTTT.

The chain couples TRBV18 to TRBJ1-3; D is undetermined. V lost 1 base, J lost 0 bases, and 10 bases lay in between. Germline CDR1 and CDR2: KGHSH and LQKENI. The CDR3 contains 16 residues. The CDR3 DNA follows: TGTGCCAGCTCACCACGGCAGGCGACCTCTGGAAACACCATATATTTT. Its translation is CASSPRQATSGNTIYF.

As concerns this clone: A read error may be the cause here, since a much bigger clone is one base away. The gene calls are TRBV7-9 and TRBJ1-2; TRBD1 agrees at 9 bases. The CDR3 has 13 amino acids. The germline V gene encodes CDR1 SEHNR and CDR2 FQNEAQ (reference sequence). J gave up 5 bases and V 5 bases, and 3 bases lay outside the gene matches. CDR3 loop: CASSTGTGYGYTF. In DNA, the CDR3 is TGTGCCAGCAGCACCGGGACAGGGTATGGCTACACCTTC. The variable domain in full, completed from reference TRBV7-9 and TRBJ1-2, reads DTGVSQNPRHKITKRGQNVTFRCDPISEHNRLYWYRQTLGQGPEFLTYFQNEAQLEKSRLLSDRFSAERPKGSFSTLEIQRTEQGDSAMYLCASSTGTGYGYTFGSGTRLTVV.

The rearrangement uses TRBV12-1 and TRBJ1-1; the tabulated D call, TRBD1, remains unverified against the DNA. TRBV12-1 is a recognized pseudogene. The CDR3 is made up of 19 amino acids. As DNA, the CDR3 is TGTGCCAGCAGCTTTGCGCAACAGGGAAGTATGGATTGGGACACTGAAGCTTTCTTT. Its translation is CASSFAQQGSMDWDTEAFF.

The chain is built from TRBV7-9 and TRBJ1-5; D is unresolved. The CDR3 consists of 17 residues. With 1 base removed from V and 1 base from J, the gap between germline ends came to 14 bases. Germline V gives CDR1 SEHNR, CDR2 FQNEAQ (reference sequence). CDR3 DNA: TGTGCCAGCAGCTTAGGTGCGGGATCTACAAGCAATCAGCCCCAGCATTTT. The encoded protein is CASSLGAGSTSNQPQHF.

The genes are TRBV2 and TRBJ2-7; perhaps TRBD1 as D (5 bases). Trimming removed 0 bases at V and 2 bases at J, with 20 bases between. The CDR3 has 18 amino acids. Germline values: CDR1 SNHLY, CDR2 FYNNEI. The CDR3 reads CASSEAGQGSFTAYEQYF. The CDR3 nucleotides read TGTGCCAGCAGTGAAGCGGGCCAGGGATCTTTCACAGCCTACGAGCAGTACTTC.

The chain links TRBV2 to TRBJ1-6; TRBD1 is a possible D gene (5 bases). Per the germline V gene, CDR1 is SNHLY and CDR2 is FYNNEI. The V gene lost 7 bases and the J gene lost 9 bases, with 16 bases spanning the gap. This CDR3 has 14 residues. This chain's CDR3 is CASTPTPRGSPLHF. The CDR3 DNA follows: TGTGCCAGCACTCCCACACCTAGGGGTTCACCCCTCCACTTT.

The chain carries TRBV9 and TRBJ1-4; D is ambiguous. The germline V gene encodes CDR1 SGDLS and CDR2 YYNGEE. The CDR3 loop spans 15 amino acids. The ends were cut back, 4 bases at V and 0 bases at J, with 10 bases in the middle. The CDR3 DNA is TGTGCCAGCAGCACTAGACCGGCAACTAATGAAAAACTGTTTTTT. This codes for CASSTRPATNEKLFF.

This rearrangement joins TRBV7-3 to TRBJ2-2, with 12 bases matching TRBD2. Germline CDR1 is SGHTA and CDR2 is FQGTGA. The CDR3 sequence is 16 residues long. J was trimmed by 7 bases and V by 5 bases; bases with no gene match: 8. The CDR3 reads CASSPRTSGTSGELFF. In nucleotides, the CDR3 is TGTGCCAGCAGCCCCCGGACTAGCGGGACGAGCGGGGAGCTGTTTTTT.

This clone was detected once. The chain carries TRBV5-1 and TRBJ1-4; 7 nucleotides line up with TRBD1. The CDR3 extends over 14 amino acids. The ends lost 0 bases at V and 8 bases at J; junction bases unmatched: 4. The V gene's germline CDR1 is SGHRS and CDR2 YFSETQ. CDR3 nucleotides: TGCGCCAGCAGCTTGGGTGACAGGGACGAAAAACTGTTTTTT. It codes for CASSLGDRDEKLFF.

J is TRBJ1-1 and V is TRBV6-1; 7 nucleotides line up with TRBD1. The ends lost 2 bases at V and 6 bases at J; junction bases unmatched: 15. The CDR3 runs to 17 residues. CDR1 MNHNS and CDR2 SASEGT come from the germline V gene. The DNA of the CDR3 is TGTGCCAGCAGTGAATGGCAGGGGGTTATGAAGGCGGCTGAAGCTTTCTTT. It specifies CASSEWQGVMKAAEAFF.

Only one count was recorded for this clone. The gene calls are TRBV6-5 and TRBJ1-1; no definite D call. From germline, CDR1 is MNHEY and CDR2 SVGAGI. V dropped 3 bases and J dropped 0 bases, with 11 bases sitting between them. The CDR3 has 15 amino acids. CDR3 protein: CASSYSPDLNTEAFF. In DNA, the CDR3 is TGTGCCAGCAGTTATTCTCCTGACTTGAACACTGAAGCTTTCTTT.

The chain combines TRBV5-1 with TRBJ2-5; 9 bases are a match to TRBD1. J was trimmed by 5 bases and V by 2 bases; bases with no gene match: 7. Looked up from germline, CDR1 is SGHRS and CDR2 is YFSETQ. This CDR3 is built from 15 residues. CDR3: CASSLQGATGETQYF. CDR3 nucleotides: TGCGCCAGCAGCTTACAGGGGGCGACCGGGGAGACCCAGTACTTC.

The rearrangement joins TRBV3-1 (or the pseudogene TRBV3-2) to TRBJ1-1, with 8 bases aligning to TRBD1. The CDR3 is made up of 12 amino acids. CDR1 is LGHDT and CDR2 is YNNKEL in the germline V gene (reference sequence). V lost 4 bases, J lost 7 bases, and 2 bases stayed unmatched. CDR3 sequence: CASSPGQGEAFF. The CDR3 region has the DNA TGTGCCAGCAGCCCTGGACAGGGTGAAGCTTTCTTT.

A few counts support this clone. The chain carries TRBV29-1 and TRBJ1-1; 7 bases map to TRBD1. With 6 bases clipped from V and 2 bases from J, the junction kept 3 bases outside the gene matches. Germline V CDR1 and CDR2: SQVTM, ANQGSEA. CDR3 length equals 12 residues. For the CDR3, the DNA is TGCAGCGTACAGGGGACCAACACTGAAGCTTTCTTT. Translating gives CSVQGTNTEAFF.